The 4 T cell receptor beta chains given below trace back to one sample, sequenced in a study of T cell clonality in common variable immunodeficiency. The antigens for these receptors are not known. TCRdb keeps only in-frame clones here, not all; method: immunoSEQ multiplex PCR. This record lists tens of thousands of clones, none seen once only, and the top ten clones contain over 5%. Study-level findings and limits: Reportedly, TCR beta sequences from common variable immunodeficiency showed fewer deletions and N-nucleotide insertions.

The specimen sequenced was peripheral blood mononuclear cells. These receptors all stem from a human donor with common variable immunodeficiency.

This clone was picked up a small number of times. Coverage ceases 3 residues before the CDR3 finishes, and the germline J gene fills in the end. The chain combines TRBV2 with TRBJ1-2; a possible D gene is TRBD1 (6 bases). Germline CDR1 SNHLY, CDR2 FYNNEI. The CDR3 totals 16 residues. V lost 6 bases and J 0 bases, leaving 17 bases between the germline ends. CDR3 bases read: TGTGCCAGCAGCGGAAGCGAGGACAGCTCTAACTATGGC. This sequence encodes CASSGSEDSSNYG. The whole CDR3 sequence is CASSGSEDSSNYGYTF.

This clone was seen many times. From the germline J gene comes the end of the CDR3, since the read stops 3 residues before it. The chain carries TRBV2 and TRBJ2-7; 8 positions match TRBD1. V trimming: 4 bases; J trimming: 2 bases; junction bases outside the gene matches: 7. Germline V gives CDR1 SNHLY, CDR2 FYNNEI. The CDR3 length is 15 residues. The covered CDR3 bases are TGTGCCAGCAGTGGACAGGGGCGGCAAACCTACGAG. This encodes CASSGQGRQTYE. The whole CDR3 sequence is CASSGQGRQTYEQYF.

This clone has more than one count but fewer than ten. The read finishes 3 residues shy of the CDR3 end, and the germline J gene is used to complete it. The chain joins TRBV19 to TRBJ1-4, with a possible D match to TRBD1 (6 bases). V lost 3 bases and J 8 bases, leaving 25 bases between the germline ends. The germline gives CDR1 LNHDA, CDR2 SQIVND (reference sequence). The CDR3 length is 18 residues. The CDR3 sequence: CASSIRVQGWAGNEKLFF. Incomplete CDR3 DNA: TGTGCCAGTAGTATTCGGGTGCAGGGGTGGGCGGGTAACGAAAAA.

This clone has more than one count but fewer than ten. The read comes to an end 3 residues before the CDR3 does, leaving the germline J gene to fill in the end. This sequence joins TRBV19 and TRBJ2-3, with 8 positions matching TRBD2. CDR1 LNHDA and CDR2 SQIVND come from the germline V gene (reference sequence). This CDR3 is built from 16 residues. V lost 9 bases, J lost 1 base, and 12 bases stayed unmatched. CDR3 bases read: TGTGCCAGCGGGACTAGGGGCCCCGGAGGCACAGATACG. Translating gives CASGTRGPGGTDT. The entire CDR3 sequence reads CASGTRGPGGTDTQYF.